This entry lists 23 T cell receptor beta chains sequenced from one sample in a study of blood T cell repertoires in COVID-19. The assay was immunoSEQ multiplex PCR, and TCRdb's table has in-frame clones only and misses some. The sample comprises around 100,000 clones, more than 80% of which are singletons, and approximately 3.5% rests with the top ten. Specimen: peripheral blood. Receptor source: a woman in her sixties with acute or convalescent COVID-19.

CDR3 bases: TGTGCCAGCAGCCAAGCCGGCAGCGACTATGGCTACACCTTC. Translating it yields CASSQAGSDYGYTF. This rearrangement joins TRBV3-1 (or the pseudogene TRBV3-2) to TRBJ1-2; D gene ambiguous. CDR1 is LGHDT, CDR2 YNNKEL, per germline (reference sequence). V gave up 1 base and J gave up 3 bases, with 9 bases separating them. CDR3 length equals 14 residues.

The rearrangement links TRBV9 to TRBJ2-1; the match to TRBD1 covers 7 bases. The V segment lost 4 bases and the J segment 3 bases; nucleotides outside the gene matches: 7. CDR3 length equals 15 residues. CDR1 SGDLS and CDR2 YYNGEE come from the germline V gene. The CDR3 DNA sequence: TGTGCCAGCAGCCAGACGGGACAGAGCTACAATGAGCAGTTCTTC. Translation gives CASSQTGQSYNEQFF.

In the case of this clone: A junction boundary mismatches the germline segment, possibly from a read error. The CDR3, as DNA: TGTGCCAGCAGAGCTATGCTAGCGGGAACAGTTACGCAGTATTTT. Its protein product is CASRAMLAGTVTQYF. The chain carries TRBV2 and TRBJ2-3, with 9 bases that match TRBD2. Germline loops: CDR1 SNHLY, CDR2 FYNNEI. CDR3 length: 15 residues.

The CDR3 spells CASSLRGHQPQHF. Written as DNA, the CDR3 is TGTGCCAGCAGTCTAAGGGGCCATCAGCCCCAGCATTTT. The chain links TRBV6-2 or TRBV6-3 to TRBJ1-5, with D possibly being TRBD1 (5 bases). The germline gives CDR1 MNHEY, CDR2 SVGEGT. V was pared by 5 bases and J by 5 bases, with 10 bases between. This CDR3 spans 13 amino acids.

This clone was counted between two and nine times. This chain joins TRBV5-1 and TRBJ1-1; TRBD1 aligns across 9 bases. The CDR3 extends over 15 amino acids. Germline V gene lookup returns CDR1 SGHRS and CDR2 YFSETQ. The J segment lost 5 bases and the V segment lost 4 bases, leaving 9 bases of the junction unmatched. The CDR3 here is CASSSSTGGRTEAFF. The CDR3 DNA is TGCGCCAGCAGCAGTTCGACAGGGGGAAGAACTGAAGCTTTCTTT.

The V call is TRBV4-1, the J call TRBJ1-2; maybe TRBD1 (6 bases). Germline CDR1 is MGHRA and CDR2 is YSYEKL. The V and J ends lost 4 bases and 4 bases respectively, with 16 bases between them. This CDR3 is 15 amino acids long. The CDR3 spells CASSPEQGISYGYTF. CDR3 nucleotides: TGCGCCAGCAGCCCAGAGCAGGGGATAAGCTATGGCTACACCTTC.

This chain links TRBV19 with TRBJ1-1, with TRBD1 matching over 9 bases. The germline V gene has CDR1 LNHDA and CDR2 SQIVND (reference sequence). After removal of 4 bases from V and 4 bases from J, the junction contained 13 bases not matched to a gene. The length of the CDR3 is 17 residues. The CDR3 sequence: CASSTGGGTGWSTEAFF. CDR3 bases: TGTGCCAGTAGTACCGGTGGGGGGACAGGGTGGAGCACTGAAGCTTTCTTT.

The chain has TRBV7-6 and TRBJ2-1; TRBD2 is a possible D gene (5 bases). Germline values: CDR1 SGHVS, CDR2 FNYEAQ. V lost 5 bases to trimming and J lost 1 base, with 15 bases between them. There are 16 residues in the CDR3. The CDR3 spells CASSESAGRSYNEQFF. The CDR3 bases are TGTGCCAGCAGCGAAAGTGCGGGCAGGTCCTACAATGAGCAGTTCTTC.

V gene TRBV5-3 combines with J gene TRBJ1-4; D possibly corresponds to TRBD1 (6 bases). TRBV5-3 is an ORF, and what it does is uncertain. The CDR3 is made up of 17 amino acids. V gave up 1 base and J gave up 8 bases, with 21 bases separating them. CDR3 region: CARSLPHPGQGSEKLFF. CDR3 sequence (DNA): TGTGCCAGAAGCTTGCCCCACCCTGGGCAGGGGAGCGAAAAACTGTTTTTT.

This sequence joins TRBV7-8 and TRBJ2-2; TRBD2 is a possible D gene (5 bases). The ends were cut back, 5 bases at V and 6 bases at J, with 10 bases in the middle. CDR1 SGHVS and CDR2 FQNEAQ come from the germline V gene. This CDR3 region has 13 residues. CDR3 sequence: CASSRPGAGELFF. The CDR3 DNA is TGTGCCAGCAGCCGCCCCGGGGCCGGGGAGCTGTTTTTT.

The rearrangement uses TRBV7-6 and TRBJ2-1, with TRBD1 identical over 8 bases. Germline CDR1 reads SGHVS; CDR2 reads FNYEAQ. The CDR3 loop spans 15 amino acids. V dropped 5 bases and J dropped 7; count of bases not matched to a gene: 10. The DNA of the CDR3 is TGTGCCAGCAGCCGCCAGGGGGCCCGGGTAAATGAGCAGTTCTTC. Translation gives CASSRQGARVNEQFF.

Only one count was recorded for this clone. V usage is TRBV7-2 and J usage is TRBJ1-2; D perhaps matches TRBD1 (5 bases). CDR3 length: 17 amino acids. Germline lookup yields CDR1 SGHTA and CDR2 FQGNSA. The germline V and J ends were trimmed by 1 base and 12 bases, with 27 bases remaining between them. CDR3 protein: CASSLVLLPGLKLEDTF. The CDR3 region has the DNA TGTGCCAGCAGCTTAGTCCTCCTCCCGGGACTGAAGTTGGAAGACACCTTC.

In its sample, this clone was seen a few times. V usage is TRBV9 and J usage is TRBJ2-5; TRBD1 is a possible D gene (5 bases). The germline V and J ends were trimmed by 0 bases and 5 bases, with 14 bases remaining between them. The CDR3 is made up of 15 amino acids. Germline V gene lookup returns CDR1 SGDLS and CDR2 YYNGEE. The CDR3 sequence: CASSVGARQGETQYF. CDR3 coding DNA: TGTGCCAGCAGCGTAGGAGCGCGGCAGGGCGAGACCCAGTACTTC.

This chain links TRBV6-5 with TRBJ1-3; 7 bases match TRBD1. Germline-derived CDR1 and CDR2 are MNHEY and SVGAGI. V lost 7 bases, J lost 4 bases, and 4 bases stayed unmatched. The CDR3 is 13 amino acids. CDR3 sequence (DNA): TGTGCCAGCACCAAGACAGGGGGAAACACCATATATTTT. It yields the protein CASTKTGGNTIYF.

The chain uses TRBV4-2 and TRBJ1-4; D may be TRBD1 (5 bases). The CDR3 covers 15 residues. V was trimmed by 0 bases and J by 8 bases, leaving 13 bases between them. Germline assignment: CDR1 LGHNA and CDR2 YNFKEQ. CDR3 sequence (DNA): TGTGCCAGCAGCCAAGAGGGGGGGACCGGAGAAAAACTGTTTTTT. The encoded protein is CASSQEGGTGEKLFF.

V usage is TRBV7-9 and J usage is TRBJ2-3, with 9 bases lining up with TRBD2. Germline values: CDR1 SEHNR, CDR2 FQNEAQ (reference sequence). The CDR3 is 16 residues long. The ends lost 2 bases at V and 0 bases at J; junction bases unmatched: 3. The chain's CDR3 is CASSLNAGGSTDTQYF. Written as DNA, the CDR3 is TGTGCCAGCAGCTTAAACGCGGGAGGGAGCACAGATACGCAGTATTTT.

The chain employs TRBV5-6 and TRBJ1-2; D may be TRBD1 (5 bases). V was pared by 0 bases and J by 7 bases, with 16 bases between. This CDR3 has 15 amino acids. The germline CDR1 and CDR2 sequences are SGHDT and YYEEEE. CDR3 amino acids: CASSLGGRSLLGYTF. The DNA for the CDR3 is TGTGCCAGCAGCTTGGGGGGCAGGAGTTTGCTTGGCTACACCTTC.

The genes are TRBV28 and TRBJ1-6; perhaps TRBD1 as D (6 bases). Germline lookup yields CDR1 MDHEN and CDR2 SYDVKM. The CDR3 runs 16 residues. V was trimmed by 5 bases and J by 5 bases, leaving 16 bases between them. CDR3 nucleotides: TGTGCCAGCAGTACTCTTGGTGAGGGGGATAATTCACCCCTCCACTTT. This gives the protein CASSTLGEGDNSPLHF.

The rearrangement links TRBV19 to TRBJ1-6, with 9 positions matching TRBD1. The V gene's germline CDR1 is LNHDA and CDR2 SQIVND (reference sequence). The CDR3 has 14 residues. The trim removed 3 bases at V and 10 bases at J, leaving 4 bases unmatched. CDR3 sequence: CASSIGTGSSPLHF. CDR3 nucleotides: TGTGCCAGTAGTATCGGGACAGGGAGCTCACCCCTCCACTTT.

The chain uses TRBV15 and TRBJ2-3; 9 nucleotides match TRBD2. V dropped 3 bases and J dropped 2; count of bases not matched to a gene: 3. CDR1 is LNHNV, CDR2 YYDKDF, per germline (reference sequence). The CDR3 runs 15 residues. The CDR3 loop reads CATSRRLADTDTQYF. The CDR3 bases are TGTGCCACCAGCAGGCGACTAGCGGACACAGATACGCAGTATTTT.

The CDR3 region is CASSTGTRESDTQYF. The CDR3 DNA reads TGTGCCAGCAGCACCGGGACAAGGGAGTCAGATACGCAGTATTTT. This chain uses TRBV11-3 with TRBJ2-3; TRBD1 might be the D (6 bases). CDR3 length equals 15 residues. CDR1 and CDR2 from the germline V gene are SGHNT and YENEEA. V lost 5 bases to trimming and J lost 4 bases, with 16 bases between them.

The V call is TRBV27, the J call TRBJ1-6, with 8 nucleotides matching TRBD1. The CDR3 covers 13 residues. Germline lookup yields CDR1 MNHEY and CDR2 SMNVEV (reference sequence). Unmatched junction bases numbered 4, after V lost 6 bases and J lost 9 bases. CDR3 loop: CASRGQVSSPLHF. CDR3 nucleotide sequence: TGTGCCAGCAGGGGACAGGTGAGTTCACCCCTCCACTTT.

As DNA, the CDR3 is TGTGCCAGTAGTATTAATACGGGAGGCCAGGATAATGAGCAGTTCTTC. As protein: CASSINTGGQDNEQFF. The chain links TRBV19 to TRBJ2-1; TRBD2 agrees at 7 bases. The CDR3 extends over 16 amino acids. Germline CDR1 is LNHDA and CDR2 is SQIVND (reference sequence). V shed 3 bases and J 7 bases; nucleotides not matched to a gene: 12. Variable domain in full (rest from reference TRBV19 and TRBJ2-1): DGGITQSPKYLFRKEGQNVTLSCEQNLNHDAMYWYRQDPGQGLRLIYYSQIVNDFQKGDIAEGYSVSREKKESFPLTVTSAQKNPTAFYLCASSINTGGQDNEQFFGPGTRLTVL.